This TCR beta chain was sequenced during a study of T cells in Graves' hyperthyroidism and ophthalmopathy. This clonotype has only a few counts. Its antigen remains unknown. It was RNA transcripts that yielded the amplified TCR beta CDR3 regions. With the HTBI primer set, the TCR CDR3 went through a first round of RT-PCR. One entry per CDR3 protein, called by TCRdb with MiXCR from the multiplex PCR reads. The sample includes hundreds of thousands of distinct CDR3 sequences, about 20% seen only once; the top ten take roughly 44%. Overall study results and limits: Within blood appeared most thyroid clonotypes that had expanded above 0.001.

Diagnostic decisions used clinical symptoms, serum thyroxine and TRAb, thyroid ultrasound and orbital computed tomography. Fresh peripheral blood, roughly 9.8 ml of it, supplied the PBMCs. Germline CDR1 reads PRHDT; CDR2 reads FYEKMQ (reference sequence). The CDR3 is 16 residues long. V was pared by 5 bases and J by 6 bases, with 7 bases of the junction left unmatched. The receptor was isolated from a man between 40 and 49 years old with Graves' ophthalmopathy. Sequenced: blood. The genes are TRBV13 and TRBJ2-2, with 12 nucleotides matching TRBD2. The CDR3 here is CASSTRLAGEAGELFF. The DNA of the CDR3 is TGTGCCAGCAGCACTAGACTAGCGGGAGAGGCCGGGGAGCTGTTTTTT.